The 9 T cell receptor beta chains given below trace back to one sample, sequenced in a study of response to subunit inactivated influenza vaccine. TCRdb reprocessed the RT-PCR reads with MiXCR, giving one entry per CDR3 protein. The sample lists around 790,000 distinct CDR3 sequences, around 21% occurring once. The sequencing used PBMCs from blood, collected 4 to 6 days after vaccination. The receptors derive from a man aged 50-60 years who received an inactivated influenza vaccine.

The chain couples TRBV20-1 to TRBJ2-1; TRBD2 matches 16 bases. CDR3 length: 19 residues. Per the germline V gene, CDR1 is DFQATT and CDR2 is SNEGSKA (reference sequence). Trimming took 5 bases from V and 1 from J; bases not matched to a gene: 11. CDR3 in DNA: TGCAGTGCTGAGGCTCCGGGACTAGCGGGAGGGAAGTCCTACAATGAGCAGTTCTTC. The encoded protein is CSAEAPGLAGGKSYNEQFF.

The CDR3 reads CASSVLGNTEAFF. CDR3 DNA sequence: TGTGCCAGCAGCGTACTTGGGAACACTGAAGCTTTCTTT. This chain links TRBV9 with TRBJ1-1, with D hard to call. Germline V gene sequence: CDR1 SGDLS, CDR2 YYNGEE. Trimming stripped 1 base from V and 1 base from J, with 5 bases between. The CDR3 is made up of 13 amino acids.

In this sample, this clonotype turned up a few times. This chain links TRBV29-1 with TRBJ1-1; no clear D. There are 11 residues in the CDR3. The germline CDR1 and CDR2 sequences are SQVTM and ANQGSEA. The V end was cut by 3 bases, the J end by 11 bases, with 13 bases between. In DNA form, the CDR3 reads TGCAGCGTTGAGACGAGGGTGAATGCTTTCTTT. This codes for CSVETRVNAFF. Looking up the rest from reference TRBV29-1 and TRBJ1-1 gives the full variable domain: SAVISQKPSRDICQRGTSLTIQCQVDSQVTMMFWYRQQPGQSLTLIATANQGSEATYESGFVIDKFPISRPNLTFSTLTVSNMSPEDSSIYLCSVETRVNAFFGQGTRLTVV.

A few counts support this clonotype. This rearrangement joins TRBV5-5 to TRBJ2-5; TRBD2 matches 8 bases. The CDR3 is 16 amino acids. Germline V gene data show CDR1 as SGHKS and CDR2 as YYEKEE (reference sequence). V gave up 4 bases and J gave up 6 bases; unmatched junction bases: 14. The CDR3 DNA reads TGTGCCAGCAGCGCCGGCGGGGCGGGGGGCATTCAGACCCAGTACTTC. It specifies CASSAGGAGGIQTQYF.

This clonotype was observed many times. This sequence joins TRBV29-1 and TRBJ2-2; D is uncertain. The CDR3 sequence is 14 residues long. Germline loops: CDR1 SQVTM, CDR2 ANQGSEA. V lost 7 bases to trimming and J lost 6 bases, with 18 bases between them. CDR3 DNA sequence: TGCAGCGCCAAGGGCCACTCTGGTCCCGGGGAGCTGTTTTTT. Amino acids: CSAKGHSGPGELFF.

The sample holds a few counts of this clonotype. The chain joins TRBV27 to TRBJ1-2; D perhaps matches TRBD1 (6 bases). The germline V gene encodes CDR1 MNHEY and CDR2 SMNVEV (reference sequence). V was shortened by 5 bases and J by 7 bases, with 14 bases between the two germline ends. The CDR3 is made up of 13 amino acids. The CDR3 DNA reads as TGTGCCAGCAGTCCTCACAGGGTTGGTGGCTACACCTTC. Residues: CASSPHRVGGYTF.

This clonotype was detected a few times. The V call is TRBV25-1, the J call TRBJ1-2; possibly TRBD1 for D (5 bases). Germline V gene data show CDR1 as MGHDK and CDR2 as SYGVNS. The CDR3 contains 13 residues. V gave up 6 bases and J gave up 7 bases, with 15 bases separating them. The CDR3 loop is CASRSGRVGGYTF. The CDR3 DNA follows: TGTGCCAGCAGATCAGGGAGGGTGGGTGGCTACACCTTC.

The sample holds a few counts of this clonotype. The chain combines TRBV27 with TRBJ1-1; perhaps TRBD1 as D (5 bases). Germline V gene data show CDR1 as MNHEY and CDR2 as SMNVEV (reference sequence). Trimming removed 7 bases from V and 3 bases from J, with 12 bases in between. The CDR3 extends over 13 amino acids. CDR3 sequence (DNA): TGTGCCAGCAAAATGGCAGGGCACACTGAAGCTTTCTTT. Residues: CASKMAGHTEAFF.

The genes are TRBV5-1 and TRBJ1-2; D not resolved. In germline, CDR1 is SGHRS, CDR2 YFSETQ. The CDR3 spans 13 residues. V shed 0 bases and J shed 4 bases, with 7 bases lying between them. CDR3 loop: CASSLGSRYGYTF. The CDR3 DNA sequence: TGCGCCAGCAGCTTGGGAAGCCGCTATGGCTACACCTTC. Filled out from reference TRBV5-1 and TRBJ1-2, the complete variable domain reads KAGVTQTPRYLIKTRGQQVTLSCSPISGHRSVSWYQQTPGQGLQFLFEYFSETQRNKGNFPGRFSGRQFSNSRSEMNVSTLELGDSALYLCASSLGSRYGYTFGSGTRLTVV.